This T cell receptor beta chain was captured by sequencing in a study of T cells after yellow fever vaccination. General observations from the study: On re-exposure, the response was weaker but peaked faster, at day 5 versus 15.

The V gene lost 9 bases and the J gene lost 0 bases, with 12 bases spanning the gap. There are 15 residues in the CDR3. From germline, CDR1 is MNHNS and CDR2 SASEGT. TCRdb itself ran the 5' RACE reads through MiXCR, one entry per CDR3 protein. The table shows roughly 63,000 distinct CDR3 sequences, with around 7.4% occurring only once. This clonotype came up a few times. Its antigen is not identified. The sample in question was CD8+ T cells sorted from PBMCs, obtained 15 days after the yellow fever booster vaccination. The receptor's source is a young man who received the YFV17D yellow fever vaccine. This sequence joins TRBV6-1 and TRBJ1-6; no definite D call. The CDR3 is CASHATGSYNSPLHF. The CDR3 region has the DNA TGTGCCAGTCACGCCACGGGCTCCTATAATTCACCCCTCCACTTT.